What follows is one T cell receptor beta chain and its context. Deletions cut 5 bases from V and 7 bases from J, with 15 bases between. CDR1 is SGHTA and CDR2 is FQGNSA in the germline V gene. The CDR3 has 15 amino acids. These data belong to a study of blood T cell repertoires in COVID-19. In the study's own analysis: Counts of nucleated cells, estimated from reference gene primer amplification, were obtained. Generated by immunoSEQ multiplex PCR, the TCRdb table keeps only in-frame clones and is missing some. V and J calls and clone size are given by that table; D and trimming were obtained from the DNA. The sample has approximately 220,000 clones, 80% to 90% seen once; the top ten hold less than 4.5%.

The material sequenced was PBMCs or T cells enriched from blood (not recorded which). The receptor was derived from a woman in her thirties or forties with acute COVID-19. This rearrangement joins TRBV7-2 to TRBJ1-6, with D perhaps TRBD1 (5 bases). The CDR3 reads CASSIGAGYNSPLHF. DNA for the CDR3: TGTGCCAGCAGCATAGGGGCAGGGTACAATTCACCCCTCCACTTT. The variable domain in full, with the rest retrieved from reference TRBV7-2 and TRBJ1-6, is GAGVSQSPSNKVTEKGKDVELRCDPISGHTALYWYRQSLGQGLEFLIYFQGNSAPDKSGLPSDRFSAERTGGSVSTLTIQRTQQEDSAVYLCASSIGAGYNSPLHFGNGTRLTVT.